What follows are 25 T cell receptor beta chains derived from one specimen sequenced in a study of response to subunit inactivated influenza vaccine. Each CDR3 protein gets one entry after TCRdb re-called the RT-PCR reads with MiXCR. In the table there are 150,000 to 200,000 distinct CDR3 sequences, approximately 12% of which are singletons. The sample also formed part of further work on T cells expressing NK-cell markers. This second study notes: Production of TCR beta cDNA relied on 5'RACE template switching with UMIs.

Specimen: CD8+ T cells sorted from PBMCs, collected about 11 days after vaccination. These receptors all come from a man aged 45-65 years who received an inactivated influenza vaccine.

The CDR3 loop is CASRTSGSYEQFF. The CDR3, as DNA: TGTGCCAGCAGGACTAGCGGGAGCTATGAGCAGTTCTTC. The chain recombines TRBV9 with TRBJ2-1; 12 bases are shared with TRBD2. V lost 5 bases and J lost 8; bases outside the gene matches: 2. The CDR3 length is 13 residues. CDR1 and CDR2 (germline): SGDLS, YYNGEE.

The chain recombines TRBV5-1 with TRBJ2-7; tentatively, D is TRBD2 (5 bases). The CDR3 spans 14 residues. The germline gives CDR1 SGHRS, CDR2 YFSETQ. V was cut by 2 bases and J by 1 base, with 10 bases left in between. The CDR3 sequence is CASSFPGSSYEQYF. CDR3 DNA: TGCGCCAGCAGCTTTCCGGGATCTTCCTACGAGCAGTACTTC.

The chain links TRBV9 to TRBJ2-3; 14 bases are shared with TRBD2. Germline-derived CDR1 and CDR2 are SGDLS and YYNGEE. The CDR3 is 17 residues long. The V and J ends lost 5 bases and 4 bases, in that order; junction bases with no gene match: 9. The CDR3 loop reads CASRKGLAGESSDTQYF. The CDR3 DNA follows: TGTGCCAGCAGAAAGGGACTAGCGGGAGAGTCGTCAGATACGCAGTATTTT.

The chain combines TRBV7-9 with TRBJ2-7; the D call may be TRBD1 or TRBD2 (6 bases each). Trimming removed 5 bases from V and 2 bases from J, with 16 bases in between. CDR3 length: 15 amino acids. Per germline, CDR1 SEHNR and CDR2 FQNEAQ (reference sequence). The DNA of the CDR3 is TGTGCCAGCAGCCCGCCGGTCGGGGGCCCCTACGAGCAGTACTTC. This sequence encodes CASSPPVGGPYEQYF. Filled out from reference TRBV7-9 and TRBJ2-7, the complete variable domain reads DTGVSQNPRHKITKRGQNVTFRCDPISEHNRLYWYRQTLGQGPEFLTYFQNEAQLEKSRLLSDRFSAERPKGSFSTLEIQRTEQGDSAMYLCASSPPVGGPYEQYFGPGTRLTVT.

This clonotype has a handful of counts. In DNA, the CDR3 is TGTGCCAGCAGCTTTAGCGGGGGGGGCGAGCAGTACTTC. Translation: CASSFSGGGEQYF. This rearrangement joins TRBV6-1 to TRBJ2-7; 11 bases align to TRBD2. Germline CDR1 and CDR2: MNHNS and SASEGT. The CDR3 contains 13 residues. The V and J ends lost 6 bases and 6 bases, in that order; junction bases with no gene match: 4.

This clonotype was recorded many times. Here the CDR3 reads CASSFRARGLAGEQFF. CDR3 bases: TGTGCCAGCAGTTTCCGGGCGCGGGGACTAGCGGGGGAGCAGTTCTTC. The rearrangement uses TRBV12-3 or TRBV12-4 and TRBJ2-1; 13 positions match TRBD2. This CDR3 has 16 residues. Trimming took 3 bases from V and 10 from J; bases not matched to a gene: 9.

CDR3 sequence reads: CASSLGTGVGYEQFF. The CDR3 bases are TGTGCCAGCAGCTTGGGGACAGGGGTTGGTTATGAGCAGTTCTTC. This sequence joins TRBV11-1 and TRBJ2-1, with 10 positions matching TRBD1. The CDR3 runs 15 residues. Germline V CDR1 and CDR2: SGHAT, FQDESV (reference sequence). Trimming at V came to 3 bases and at J to 8 bases, leaving 7 bases not matched to a gene.

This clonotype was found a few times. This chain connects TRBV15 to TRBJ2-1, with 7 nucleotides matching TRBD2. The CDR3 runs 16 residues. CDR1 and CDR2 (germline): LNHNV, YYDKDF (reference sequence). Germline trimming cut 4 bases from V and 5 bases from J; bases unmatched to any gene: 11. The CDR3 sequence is CATSTPPQGGNNEQFF. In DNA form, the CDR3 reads TGTGCCACCAGCACCCCGCCCCAGGGAGGGAACAATGAGCAGTTCTTC.

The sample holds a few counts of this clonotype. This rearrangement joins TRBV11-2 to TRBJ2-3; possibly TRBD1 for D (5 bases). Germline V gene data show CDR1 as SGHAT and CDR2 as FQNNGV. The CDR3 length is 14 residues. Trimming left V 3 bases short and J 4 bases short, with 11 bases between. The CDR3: CASSFFLGADTQYF. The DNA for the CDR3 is TGTGCCAGCAGCTTCTTTCTAGGGGCAGATACGCAGTATTTT.

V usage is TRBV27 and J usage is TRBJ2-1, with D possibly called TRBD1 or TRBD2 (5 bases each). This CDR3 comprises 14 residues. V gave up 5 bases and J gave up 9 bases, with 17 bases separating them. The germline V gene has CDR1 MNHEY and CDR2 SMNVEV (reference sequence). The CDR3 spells CASSPILRGGEQFF. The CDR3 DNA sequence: TGTGCCAGCAGTCCTATTTTGCGTGGGGGTGAGCAGTTCTTC.

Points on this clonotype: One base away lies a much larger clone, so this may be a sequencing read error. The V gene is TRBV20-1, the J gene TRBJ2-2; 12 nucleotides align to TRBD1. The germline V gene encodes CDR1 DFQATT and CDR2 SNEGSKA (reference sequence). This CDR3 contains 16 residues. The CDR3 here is CCARPGTGGMAGELFF. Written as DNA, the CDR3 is TGCTGTGCTAGACCAGGGACAGGGGGCATGGCCGGGGAGCTGTTTTTT.

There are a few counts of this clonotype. The CDR3 sequence: CASSPRTDPTQYF. The CDR3 region has the DNA TGTGCCAGCAGCCCCAGGACGGATCCTACGCAGTATTTT. The rearrangement joins TRBV7-8 to TRBJ2-3, with D hard to call. V was trimmed by 5 bases and J by 8 bases, leaving 14 bases between them. This CDR3 is built from 13 residues. CDR1 SGHVS and CDR2 FQNEAQ come from the germline V gene.

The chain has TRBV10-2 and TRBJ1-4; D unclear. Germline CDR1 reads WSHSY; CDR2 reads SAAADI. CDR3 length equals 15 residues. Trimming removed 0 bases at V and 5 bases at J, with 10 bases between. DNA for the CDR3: TGCGCCAGCAGTGAGTCCCAGTCCCTCAATGAAAAACTGTTTTTT. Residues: CASSESQSLNEKLFF.

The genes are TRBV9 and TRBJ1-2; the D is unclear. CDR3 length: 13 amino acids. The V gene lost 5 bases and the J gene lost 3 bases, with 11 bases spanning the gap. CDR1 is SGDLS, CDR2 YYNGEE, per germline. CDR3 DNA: TGTGCCAGCAGTCTTGCGGTGCACTATGGCTACACCTTC. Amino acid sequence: CASSLAVHYGYTF. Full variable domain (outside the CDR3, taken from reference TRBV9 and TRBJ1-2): DSGVTQTPKHLITATGQRVTLRCSPRSGDLSVYWYQQSLDQGLQFLIQYYNGEERAKGNILERFSAQQFPDLHSELNLSSLELGDSALYFCASSLAVHYGYTFGSGTRLTVV.

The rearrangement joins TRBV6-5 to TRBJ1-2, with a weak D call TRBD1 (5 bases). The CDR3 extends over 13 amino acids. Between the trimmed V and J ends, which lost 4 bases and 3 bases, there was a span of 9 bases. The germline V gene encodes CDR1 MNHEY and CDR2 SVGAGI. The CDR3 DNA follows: TGTGCCAGCAGTTTGGACACGTACTATGGCTACACCTTC. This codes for CASSLDTYYGYTF.

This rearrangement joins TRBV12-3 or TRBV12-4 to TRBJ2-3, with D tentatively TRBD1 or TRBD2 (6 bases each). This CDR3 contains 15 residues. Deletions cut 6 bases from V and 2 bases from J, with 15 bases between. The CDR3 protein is CASRARGGSTDTQYF. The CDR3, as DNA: TGTGCCAGCAGGGCTAGAGGGGGGTCCACAGATACGCAGTATTTT.

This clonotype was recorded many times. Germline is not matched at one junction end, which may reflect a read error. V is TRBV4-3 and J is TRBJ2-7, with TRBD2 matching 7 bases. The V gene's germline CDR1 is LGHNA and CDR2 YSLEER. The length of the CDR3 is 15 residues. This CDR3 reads CASSQDVTSSDEQYF. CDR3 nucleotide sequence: TGCGCCAGCAGCCAAGATGTGACTAGCTCCGACGAGCAGTACTTC.

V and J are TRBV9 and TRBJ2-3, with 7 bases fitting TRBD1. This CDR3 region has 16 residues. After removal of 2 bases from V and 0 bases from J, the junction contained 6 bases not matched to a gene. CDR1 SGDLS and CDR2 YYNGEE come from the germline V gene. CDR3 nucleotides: TGTGCCAGCAGCGTGGAAGGGGGCCATAGCACAGATACGCAGTATTTT. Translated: CASSVEGGHSTDTQYF.

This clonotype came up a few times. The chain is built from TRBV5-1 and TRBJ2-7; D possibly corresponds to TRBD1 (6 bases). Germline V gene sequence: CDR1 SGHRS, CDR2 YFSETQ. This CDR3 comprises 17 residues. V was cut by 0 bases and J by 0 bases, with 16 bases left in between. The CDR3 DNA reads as TGCGCCAGCAGCTTGGGCCAGGGGTGGACACTCTCCTACGAGCAGTACTTC. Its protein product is CASSLGQGWTLSYEQYF. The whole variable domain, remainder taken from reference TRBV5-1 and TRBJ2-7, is KAGVTQTPRYLIKTRGQQVTLSCSPISGHRSVSWYQQTPGQGLQFLFEYFSETQRNKGNFPGRFSGRQFSNSRSEMNVSTLELGDSALYLCASSLGQGWTLSYEQYFGPGTRLTVT.

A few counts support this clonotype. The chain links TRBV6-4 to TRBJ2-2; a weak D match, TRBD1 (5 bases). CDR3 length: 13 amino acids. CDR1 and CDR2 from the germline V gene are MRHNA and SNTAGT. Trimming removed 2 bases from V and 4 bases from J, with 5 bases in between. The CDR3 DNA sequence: TGTGCCAGCAGTGACCAGGGCACCGGGGAGCTGTTTTTT. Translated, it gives CASSDQGTGELFF.

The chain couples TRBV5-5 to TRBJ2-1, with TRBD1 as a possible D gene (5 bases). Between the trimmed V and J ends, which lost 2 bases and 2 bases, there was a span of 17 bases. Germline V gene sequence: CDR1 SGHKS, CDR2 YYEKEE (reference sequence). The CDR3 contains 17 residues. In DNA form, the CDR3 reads TGTGCCAGCAGCTTCAGAGTAGGGGTAGGGCCCTACAATGAGCAGTTCTTC. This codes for CASSFRVGVGPYNEQFF. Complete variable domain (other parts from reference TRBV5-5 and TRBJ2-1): DAGVTQSPTHLIKTRGQQVTLRCSPISGHKSVSWYQQVLGQGPQFIFQYYEKEERGRGNFPDRFSARQFPNYSSELNVNALLLGDSALYLCASSFRVGVGPYNEQFFGPGTRLTVL.

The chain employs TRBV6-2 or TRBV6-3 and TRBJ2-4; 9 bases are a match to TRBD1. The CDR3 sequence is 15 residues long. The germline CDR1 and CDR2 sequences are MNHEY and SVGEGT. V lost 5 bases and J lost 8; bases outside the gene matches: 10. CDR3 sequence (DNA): TGTGCCAGCAGTCTCGGGACAGGGTTTGGGGACATTCAGTACTTC. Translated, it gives CASSLGTGFGDIQYF.

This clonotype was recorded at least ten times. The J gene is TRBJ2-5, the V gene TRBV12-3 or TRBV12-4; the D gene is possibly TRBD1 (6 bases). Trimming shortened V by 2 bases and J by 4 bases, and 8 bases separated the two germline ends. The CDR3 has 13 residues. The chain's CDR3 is CASSLFRGETQYF. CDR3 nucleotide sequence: TGTGCCAGCAGTTTATTCAGGGGAGAGACCCAGTACTTC.

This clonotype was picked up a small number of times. The CDR3 region has the DNA TGCAGTGCCACCATAGTGGGCGGGTGGGGGTCCAATGAGCAGTTCTTC. Translation: CSATIVGGWGSNEQFF. V is TRBV20-1 and J is TRBJ2-1, with D possibly being TRBD1 or TRBD2 (5 bases each). The ends were cut back, 6 bases at V and 6 bases at J, with 24 bases in the middle. There are 16 residues in the CDR3. Germline V gene sequence: CDR1 DFQATT, CDR2 SNEGSKA (reference sequence).

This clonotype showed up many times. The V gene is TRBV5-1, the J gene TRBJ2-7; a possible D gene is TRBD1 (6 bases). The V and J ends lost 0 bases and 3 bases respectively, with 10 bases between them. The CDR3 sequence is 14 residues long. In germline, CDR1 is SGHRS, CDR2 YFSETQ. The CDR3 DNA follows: TGCGCCAGCAGCTTGGATGGGGGCTTCTACGAGCAGTACTTC. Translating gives CASSLDGGFYEQYF.